This TCR beta chain is drawn from a study of T cell responses to AZD1222 COVID-19 vaccine. Points from the study as a whole: Donors in the cohort were predominantly white British and more often female, and clonal diversity was possibly underestimated.

Profiled with immunoSEQ multiplex PCR; TCRdb holds only in-frame clones, not every one. The sample shows some 61,000 clones, about 88% of them seen only once. Note on this clone: Its target is unknown.

This CDR3 spans 15 amino acids. V lost 1 base, J lost 3 bases, and 11 bases lay in between. Germline values: CDR1 KGHSH, CDR2 LQKENI. The TCR originated in an adult in good health. Sequenced here: peripheral blood, sampled on day 0 of AZD1222 vaccination. The chain links TRBV18 to TRBJ2-3, with a weak D call TRBD2 (5 bases). In nucleotides, the CDR3 is TGTGCCAGCTCACCACTAGGGAGAGGGACAGATACGCAGTATTTT. Translating gives CASSPLGRGTDTQYF.